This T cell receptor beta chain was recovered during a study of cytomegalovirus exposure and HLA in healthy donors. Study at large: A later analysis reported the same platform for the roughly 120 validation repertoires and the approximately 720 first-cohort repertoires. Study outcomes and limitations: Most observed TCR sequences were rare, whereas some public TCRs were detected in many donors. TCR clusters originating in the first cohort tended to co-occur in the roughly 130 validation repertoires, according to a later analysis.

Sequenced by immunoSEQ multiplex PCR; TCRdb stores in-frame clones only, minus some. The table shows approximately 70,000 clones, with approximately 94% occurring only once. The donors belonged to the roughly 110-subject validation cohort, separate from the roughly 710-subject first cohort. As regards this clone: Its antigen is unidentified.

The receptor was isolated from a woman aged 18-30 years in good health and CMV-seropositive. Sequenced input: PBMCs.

CDR3: CASSQDIRTNYGYTF. The CDR3 DNA is TGCGCCAGCAGCCAAGATATAAGGACAAACTATGGCTACACCTTC. V gene TRBV4-1 combines with J gene TRBJ1-2, with TRBD1 as a possible D gene (5 bases). The CDR3 consists of 15 residues. Per the germline V gene, CDR1 is MGHRA and CDR2 is YSYEKL. Trimming left V 0 bases short and J 2 bases short, with 10 bases between.